The rows below give T cell receptor beta chains drawn from one sample of a study of blood T cell repertoires in COVID-19. Clones were sequenced by immunoSEQ multiplex PCR, and TCRdb holds only the in-frame ones, with some missing. This sample has some 85,000 clones, with roughly 74% found just once. The source material was peripheral blood. The receptor source for this set is a man aged 65 to 79 with COVID-19, enrolled during active disease. The CDR3 runs from the conserved cysteine through the conserved F or W. The D gene is left open where the match is weak. Clone size is given for some rows only: seen once, a few or many times, or a class if the clone is expanded.

TRBJ1-3 12 NA NA TRBV29-1 TGCAGCGTTGTTGCAGGGGGAAACACCATATATTTT CSVVAGGNTIYF
TRBJ2-1 13 NA NA TRBV10-2 TGCGCCAGCACCGGGACATCGAGGAATGAGCAGTTCTTC CASTGTSRNEQFF
TRBJ2-3 16 TRBD1 NA TRBV9 TGTGCCAGCAGCGCCAGACAGGGGTCTAGCACAGATACGCAGTATTTT CASSARQGSSTDTQYF
TRBJ1-1 13 NA NA TRBV9 TGTGCCAGCAGCGCCTATATGAACACTGAAGCTTTCTTT CASSAYMNTEAFF
TRBJ2-3 18 TRBD2 NA TRBV10-1 TGCGCCAGCAGTGAGTCGGCTAGCGGGAGTGTGGTTACAGATACGCAGTATTTT CASSESASGSVVTDTQYF
TRBJ1-1 14 NA NA TRBV18 TGTGCCAGCTCACCACTTGGGGGGGCATCTGAAGCTTTCTTT CASSPLGGASEAFF
TRBJ1-1 14 TRBD1 NA TRBV5-5 TGTGCCAGCAGCTCCGACAGGGGAAGGACTGAAGCTTTCTTT CASSSDRGRTEAFF
TRBJ2-7 16 TRBD2 NA TRBV10-3 TGTGCCATCAGTGAGAAGGCTAGCGGGAGCGGTTACGAGCAGTACTTC CAISEKASGSGYEQYF
TRBJ1-2 16 NA NA TRBV30 TGTGCCTGGAGTGCACCCTTTCAGGGAAAAGACTATGGCTACACCTTC CAWSAPFQGKDYGYTF
TRBJ2-1 10 NA NA TRBV21-1 TGTGCCACGTCGTACAATGAGCAGTTCTTC CATSYNEQFF
TRBJ1-1 14 NA once TRBV15 TGTGCCACCAGAGGCACAGGTGGAGACACTGAAGCTTTCTTT CATRGTGGDTEAFF
TRBJ1-2 14 TRBD1 NA TRBV6-1 TGTGCCAGCAGTGAAACTATAACAGGGGTTGGCTACACCTTC CASSETITGVGYTF
TRBJ1-2 15 TRBD1 once TRBV19 TGTGCCAGTACCCGCCAGGTCGAAGGGACAGTTGGCTACACCTTC CASTRQVEGTVGYTF
TRBJ2-7 13 TRBD1 NA TRBV20-1 TGCAGTGCTAGTCCGGACAGGGGCTACGAGCAGTACTTC CSASPDRGYEQYF
TRBJ1-4 13 NA once TRBV14 TGTGCCAGCAGCCCAACACAGGTTGGGAAACTGTTTTTT CASSPTQVGKLFF
TRBJ1-5 15 NA NA TRBV6-2/TRBV6-3 TGTGCCAGCAGTTACTATCCGGTTAGCAATCAGCCCCAGCATTTT CASSYYPVSNQPQHF
TRBJ1-1 12 TRBD1 few TRBV10-2 TGCGCCAGCAGTGACAGGGGGTCTGAAGCTTTCTTT CASSDRGSEAFF
TRBJ2-3 15 NA NA TRBV30 TGTGCCTGGAGTGTACGGCAGGGGAGCACAGATACGCAGTATTTT CAWSVRQGSTDTQYF
TRBJ2-1 17 TRBD1 NA TRBV23-1 TGCGCCAGCAGTCATTTATTCGCAGGGGGCAACGACAATGAGCAGTTCTTC CASSHLFAGGNDNEQFF
TRBJ2-2 14 NA NA TRBV4-3 TGCGCCAGCAGCCAAGAAAGACAGTCCGGGGAGCTGTTTTTT CASSQERQSGELFF
TRBJ2-7 13 TRBD2 NA TRBV7-2 TGTGCCAGCAGCTTAGCTTCGGGGGGGGAGCAGTACTTC CASSLASGGEQYF
TRBJ1-1 16 TRBD1 NA TRBV7-7 TGTGCCAGCAGCCACCGGGACAGGGAGAGCGGCACTGAAGCTTTCTTT CASSHRDRESGTEAFF
TRBJ2-1 15 TRBD2 NA TRBV5-1 TGCGCCAGCAGCTTGGCAGCGGGAGTAGAAAATGAGCAGTTCTTC CASSLAAGVENEQFF
TRBJ2-1 16 TRBD2 NA TRBV6-1 TGTGCCAGCAGTGAATCGTGGGGAGCTAGCGGCAATGAGCAGTTCTTC CASSESWGASGNEQFF
TRBJ2-3 16 TRBD2 NA TRBV4-1 TGCGCCAGCAGCCAAGGACTAGCGGGAGGGGAAGATACGCAGTATTTT CASSQGLAGGEDTQYF
TRBJ2-7 15 TRBD2 NA TRBV5-6 TGTGCCAGCAGCCCCGGACTAGACGTTTCCTACGAGCAGTACTTC CASSPGLDVSYEQYF
TRBJ1-2 15 TRBD1 NA TRBV25-1 TGTGCCAGCACCCAAAACCCCGACAGGGGAAACGGCTACACCTTC CASTQNPDRGNGYTF
TRBJ1-2 15 NA NA TRBV3-1/TRBV3-2 TGTGCCAGCAGCCTGGGTCCGGCTCGAGGCGCCGGCTACACCTTC CASSLGPARGAGYTF
TRBJ1-1 15 TRBD1 few TRBV19 TGTGCCAGTAGTATGGGACAGGGGACGAACACTGAAGCTTTCTTT CASSMGQGTNTEAFF
TRBJ2-7 14 NA once TRBV27 TGTGCCAGCAGTTTAAAAACCCCTCGGGACGAGCAGTACTTC CASSLKTPRDEQYF
TRBJ1-1 19 TRBD1 NA TRBV2 TGTGCCAGCAGTGCACAACCGGGACAGGATATCGCGATGAACACTGAAGCTTTCTTT CASSAQPGQDIAMNTEAFF
TRBJ2-1 16 TRBD2 few TRBV4-3 TGCGCCAGCAGCCGAACGACCGGGACTAGGGGTACGGAGCAGTTCTTC CASSRTTGTRGTEQFF
TRBJ2-7 15 TRBD1 NA TRBV19 TGTGCCAGTAGTAATCAGGGGGCGGCCTCCTACGAGCAGTACTTC CASSNQGAASYEQYF
TRBJ1-1 14 TRBD1 once TRBV3-1/TRBV3-2 TGTGCCAGCAGCGACTGGACAGGGAACACTGAAGCTTTCTTT CASSDWTGNTEAFF
TRBJ2-7 14 NA once TRBV7-2 TGTGCCAGCAGCTTAGGAGGAACCAGATACGAGCAGTACTTC CASSLGGTRYEQYF
TRBJ1-2 12 NA NA TRBV29-1 TGCAGCGTTGAAGATCGGGGCTATGGCTACACCTTC CSVEDRGYGYTF
TRBJ1-5 12 NA once TRBV28 TGTGCCAGCACCGACCCTGGGGAGCCCCAACATTTT CASTDPGEPQHF
TRBJ2-7 15 NA once TRBV7-9 TGTGCCAGCAGCGCGCATAACCAGGGAACCTACGAGCAGTACTTC CASSAHNQGTYEQYF
TRBJ1-2 15 TRBD1 NA TRBV4-3 TGCGCCAGCAGCCAAGTCATGGGGACAGGGGGCATGTACACCTTC CASSQVMGTGGMYTF
TRBJ1-4 17 TRBD1 NA TRBV6-2/TRBV6-3 TGTGCCAGCAGCTCCGGGACAGGGCCCGCCGCGGGTGAAAAACTGTTTTTT CASSSGTGPAAGEKLFF
TRBJ1-4 15 NA NA TRBV6-5 TGTGCCAGCAGTTACGGTGGACTAGCTAATGAAAAACTGTTTTTT CASSYGGLANEKLFF
TRBJ2-5 18 TRBD2 many TRBV5-6 TGTGCCAGCAGCCCCCGACTAGCGGGAGGCGTAGGGCAAGAGACCCAGTACTTC CASSPRLAGGVGQETQYF